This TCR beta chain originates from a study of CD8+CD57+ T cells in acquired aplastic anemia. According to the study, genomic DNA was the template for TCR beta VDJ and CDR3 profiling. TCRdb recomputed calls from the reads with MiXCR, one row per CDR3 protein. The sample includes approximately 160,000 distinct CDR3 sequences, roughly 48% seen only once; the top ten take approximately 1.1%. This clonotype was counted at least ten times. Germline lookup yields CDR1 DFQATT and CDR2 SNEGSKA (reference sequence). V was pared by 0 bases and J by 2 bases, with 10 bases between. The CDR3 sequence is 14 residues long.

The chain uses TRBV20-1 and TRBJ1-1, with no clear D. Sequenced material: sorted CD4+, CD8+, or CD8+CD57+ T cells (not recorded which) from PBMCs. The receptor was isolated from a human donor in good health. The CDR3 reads CSARDPGSNTEAFF. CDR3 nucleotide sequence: TGCAGTGCTAGAGACCCAGGAAGCAACACTGAAGCTTTCTTT.